This T cell receptor (beta chain) was obtained from a study of T cells in Graves' hyperthyroidism and ophthalmopathy (dated by TCRdb to 2018 to 2020). Background for the entire study: Peripheral blood samples were taken at initial diagnosis, before any treatment was given. TCR V-J signatures able to tell the groups apart were searched for in a discovery cohort of approximately 95 patients, of whom roughly 42 had Graves' ophthalmopathy and about 55 had stable Graves' hyperthyroidism. Prospective prediction of ophthalmopathy was tested in an independent validation cohort of 18 to 20 hyperthyroidism patients and 15 to 17 patients who later progressed to ophthalmopathy. The approximately 90 discovery patients were divided at random into training and test sets in a 7:3 ratio. The study also compared thyroid tissue and blood T-cell repertoires from several Graves' hyperthyroidism patients. After blood sampling, hyperthyroidism patients were treated with methimazole at a starting dose of 30 mg daily, and ophthalmopathy patients were treated with high-dose intravenous methylprednisolone. The paper describes TCR Vbeta CDR3 sequencing of 140 or so peripheral blood samples, made up of 43 ophthalmopathy patients, approximately 76 hyperthyroidism patients and 17 progressor patients.

Study-wide findings and limitations: In validation, the model predicted progression to ophthalmopathy a median of 6.5 months before onset, with 70% to 71% sensitivity and about 72% specificity. A model built on a 13 V-J signature distinguished ophthalmopathy from stable hyperthyroidism, reaching 87.88% sensitivity and under 84% specificity in cross-validation and 80%/75% in testing. Most expanded thyroid clonotypes (frequency above 0.001) were also found in blood, which suggests that blood repertoires may mirror thyroid immune responses. No statistical method was used to fix the sample size in advance, and group allocation was not hidden from the investigators.

Taken from the germline V gene, the CDR1 and CDR2 loops are KGHSH and LQKENI. Spanning cysteine to phenylalanine, the CDR3 consists of 15 amino acids. Here the CDR3 DNA is all that survives: 45 bases in frame from base 1. Germline trimming amounts to 6 bases on V and 7 bases on J, with 8 as the count of junction bases outside the gene matches. The TCR beta CDR3 regions were amplified from RNA transcripts. A first-round RT-PCR of the TCR CDR3 used the HTBI primer set with the Qiagen OneStep RT-PCR kit. Libraries were constructed in a second round of multiplex PCR, after which size selection and purification were performed. Libraries were sequenced paired-end with 100 bp reads on an Illumina HiSeq2000. Under the source paper's analysis protocol: SOAPnuke was used to process the raw data, with reads discarded if the reads contained adapters or uncalled bases, had a mean Phred below 15, or lacked an exact constant-primer or identifier match. High-quality paired reads were merged using COPE v1.2.5, and each unique nucleotide sequence was defined as a clonotype. MiTCR v1.1 was used to align clonotypes to the IMGT TRBV, TRBD and TRBJ reference segments. Only V-J combinations with frequency above 0.0001, covering about 99% of repertoires, were analysed. A TCS score was defined as the ratio between F50 (clonal expansion) and ExV (chaos), using BLOSUM62-based TCRdist between CDR3 peptides within each V-J. Welch's t-statistics and random forest reduced approximately 520 V-J features to under 15, which were used in a naive Bayes classifier (R e1071). In TCRdb, the public reads were trimmed at Q25 with fastp and aligned with MiXCR, with productive beta chains retained. Records with the same CDR3 protein are collapsed into one entry carrying the most frequent genes and DNA. The authors' filters were not applied to this entry. Here the sample has 250,000 to 300,000 distinct CDR3 sequences; 15% to 20% occur a single time. Clones ranked in the top ten supply roughly 50% of the sample.

In its sample, this clonotype was seen a few times. What antigen it recognizes has not been identified. The sample holds no much larger clone one base away, and base qualities are not on file. In the ophthalmopathy patients, disease was moderately to severely active, with a Clinical Activity Score of 3 or more, a NOSPECS grade of 4 or more, and a duration of less than 3 months. Exclusion was applied to patients with uncontrolled infections, other autoimmune diseases, pregnancy or lactation. Diagnoses were based on clinical symptoms, serum thyroxine and TRAb, thyroid ultrasound and orbital computed tomography. PBMCs were isolated from roughly 10 ml of fresh peripheral blood by Ficoll-Paque density gradient centrifugation. Trizol reagent was used to extract total RNA, and RNA quality was then checked on an Agilent 2100 Bioanalyzer.

The chain links TRBV18 with TRBJ1-6, and TRBD1 matches 8 of the central bases. The sequence derives from a woman aged 55 to 70 with Graves' ophthalmopathy. Sample: blood. In nucleotide form, the sequence is TGTGCCAGCTCCCTGGGGACAGGTTTAAATTCACCCCTCCACTTT. Translated, it reads CASSLGTGLNSPLHF.